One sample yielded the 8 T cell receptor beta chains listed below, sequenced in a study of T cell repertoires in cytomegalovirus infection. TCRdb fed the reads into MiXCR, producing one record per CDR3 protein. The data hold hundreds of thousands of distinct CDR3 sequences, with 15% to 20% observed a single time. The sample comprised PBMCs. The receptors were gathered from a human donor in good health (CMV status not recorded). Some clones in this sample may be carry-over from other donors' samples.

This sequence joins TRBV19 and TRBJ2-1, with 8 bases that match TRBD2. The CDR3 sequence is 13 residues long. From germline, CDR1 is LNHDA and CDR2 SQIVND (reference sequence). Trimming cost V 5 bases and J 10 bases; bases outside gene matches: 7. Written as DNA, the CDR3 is TGTGCCAGTAGTTCAATAGCGGGATCCGAGCAGTTCTTC. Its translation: CASSSIAGSEQFF.

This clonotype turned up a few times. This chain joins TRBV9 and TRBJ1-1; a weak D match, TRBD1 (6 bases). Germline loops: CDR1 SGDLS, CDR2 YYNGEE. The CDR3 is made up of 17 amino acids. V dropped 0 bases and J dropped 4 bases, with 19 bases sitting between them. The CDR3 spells CASSVDPGAGYGTEAFF. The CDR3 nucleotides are TGTGCCAGCAGCGTAGATCCAGGGGCCGGGTATGGCACTGAAGCTTTCTTT.

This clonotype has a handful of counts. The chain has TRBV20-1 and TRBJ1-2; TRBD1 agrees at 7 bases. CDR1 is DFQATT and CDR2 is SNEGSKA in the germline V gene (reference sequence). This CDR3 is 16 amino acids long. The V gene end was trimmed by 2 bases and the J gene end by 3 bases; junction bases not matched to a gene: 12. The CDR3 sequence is CSARPPGQTADYGYTF. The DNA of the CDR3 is TGCAGTGCTAGACCTCCGGGACAGACAGCGGACTATGGCTACACCTTC.

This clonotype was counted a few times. CDR3 sequence (DNA): TGTGCCAGCAGTGAATATGCTATCTACGAGCAGTACTTC. Encoded protein: CASSEYAIYEQYF. This sequence joins TRBV2 and TRBJ2-7; no clear D gene. Germline CDR1 reads SNHLY; CDR2 reads FYNNEI. The CDR3 covers 13 residues. V dropped 2 bases and J dropped 3 bases, with 8 bases sitting between them.

The CDR3 reads CSASPSGGPQETQYF. The CDR3 region has the DNA TGCAGTGCTAGTCCCAGCGGGGGACCCCAAGAGACCCAGTACTTC. The chain combines TRBV20-1 with TRBJ2-5, with 8 bases identical to TRBD2. There are 15 residues in the CDR3. Germline lookup yields CDR1 DFQATT and CDR2 SNEGSKA (reference sequence). Trimming took 3 bases from V and 1 from J; bases not matched to a gene: 7.

The chain's CDR3 is CASSYIMRVRSNEQFF. CDR3 bases: TGTGCCAGCAGTTACATAATGAGGGTTAGGTCCAATGAGCAGTTCTTC. This sequence joins TRBV6-2 or TRBV6-3 and TRBJ2-1, with TRBD2 as a possible D gene (5 bases). Germline CDR1 and CDR2: MNHEY and SVGEGT. The CDR3 has 16 amino acids. The ends were cut back, 2 bases at V and 6 bases at J, with 17 bases in the middle.

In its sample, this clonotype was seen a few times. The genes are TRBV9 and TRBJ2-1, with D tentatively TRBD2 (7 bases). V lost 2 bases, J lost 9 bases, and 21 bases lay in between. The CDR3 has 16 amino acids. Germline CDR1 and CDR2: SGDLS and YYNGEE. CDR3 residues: CASSVFTSAIRGEQFF. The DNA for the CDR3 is TGTGCCAGCAGCGTTTTTACTAGCGCGATCAGGGGTGAGCAGTTCTTC.

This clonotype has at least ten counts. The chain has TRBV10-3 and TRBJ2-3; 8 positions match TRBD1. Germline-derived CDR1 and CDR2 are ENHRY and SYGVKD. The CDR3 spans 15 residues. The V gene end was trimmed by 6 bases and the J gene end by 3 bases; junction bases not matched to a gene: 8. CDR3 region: CAISTDRVRTDTQYF. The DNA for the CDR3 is TGTGCCATCAGCACGGACAGGGTGAGAACAGATACGCAGTATTTT.